Given below is one T cell receptor (beta chain) in context. Its antigen is unidentified. With a J-beta primer mix and a sample-barcoded 5' primer, a second PCR ran about 7 to 12 cycles. TCRdb analysed the 5' RACE reads with MiXCR anew, one entry per CDR3 protein. The sample lists 650,000 to 1,000,000 distinct CDR3 sequences; 30% to 45% were seen once. The source of the sample is a study of blood T cells in healthy people across ages. Study-level findings and limits: Shifts in expanded clonotypes may have been confounded by donor CMV status, which was unknown. Fewer expanded clones and more diversity marked long-lived versus aged donors.

The ends were cut back, 0 bases at V and 9 bases at J, with 15 bases in the middle. From germline, CDR1 is LGHNA and CDR2 YSLEER. CDR3 length equals 15 residues. The sequence derives from a man aged 18 to 30 in good health. The sample taken for sequencing was blood. The chain combines TRBV4-3 with TRBJ2-1, with D tentatively TRBD1 or TRBD2 (6 bases each). The CDR3 DNA follows: TGCGCCAGCAGCCAAGATCCCGAAAGGGGGGCTGAGCAGTTCTTC. It codes for CASSQDPERGAEQFF.